Below, 13 T cell receptor beta chains from the same sample are listed, as sequenced in a study of T-cell reconstitution after alpha-beta-depleted transplantation in children. This sample's TCRbeta library carried unique molecular identifier barcodes. From the PCR reads, TCRdb called clonotypes with MiXCR, one entry per CDR3 protein. The table includes roughly 200,000 distinct CDR3 sequences, roughly 15% detected once. The material sequenced was PBMCs from the stem cell graft donor, taken from the stem cell graft. The receptors originated from a human donor who donated a stem cell graft to a child with acute lymphoblastic leukemia.

This clonotype turned up a few times. This chain joins TRBV10-1 and TRBJ2-3; 9 positions match TRBD2. The CDR3 has 14 residues. Unmatched junction bases numbered 6, after V lost 7 bases and J lost 4 bases. CDR1 and CDR2 from the germline V gene are WNHNN and SYGVQD (reference sequence). The CDR3 DNA follows: TGCGCCAGCACTGCTAGCGGGACTGCAGATACGCAGTATTTT. Its protein is CASTASGTADTQYF.

The chain is built from TRBV5-1 and TRBJ2-5; maybe TRBD2 (5 bases). The CDR3 length is 15 residues. Per the germline V gene, CDR1 is SGHRS and CDR2 is YFSETQ. V lost 0 bases and J lost 9, with 18 bases in between. CDR3 sequence: CASSLGPSGRAAQYF. In DNA form, the CDR3 reads TGCGCCAGCAGCTTGGGTCCCTCGGGGAGAGCCGCCCAGTACTTC.

This clonotype was recorded many times. The genes are TRBV12-3 or TRBV12-4 and TRBJ2-1; TRBD2 matches 16 bases. The CDR3 sequence is 16 residues long. The V segment lost 9 bases and the J segment 5 bases; nucleotides outside the gene matches: 7. The CDR3 spells CARGGTSGREDNEQFF. CDR3 DNA sequence: TGTGCCAGAGGGGGGACTAGCGGGAGGGAGGACAATGAGCAGTTCTTC.

The gene calls are TRBV5-5 and TRBJ1-5; D remains ambiguous. V was shortened by 0 bases and J by 5 bases, with 9 bases between the two germline ends. Germline V gene data show CDR1 as SGHKS and CDR2 as YYEKEE (reference sequence). This CDR3 has 14 amino acids. This chain's CDR3 is CASSLVGKDQPQHF. The CDR3 nucleotides are TGTGCCAGCAGCTTGGTGGGTAAAGATCAGCCCCAGCATTTT. Combining the CDR3 with reference TRBV5-5 and TRBJ1-5 gives the whole variable domain DAGVTQSPTHLIKTRGQQVTLRCSPISGHKSVSWYQQVLGQGPQFIFQYYEKEERGRGNFPDRFSARQFPNYSSELNVNALLLGDSALYLCASSLVGKDQPQHFGDGTRLSIL.

This clonotype was seen ten or more times. V is TRBV28 and J is TRBJ2-7; D possibly matches TRBD1 or TRBD2 (5 bases each). This CDR3 is built from 12 residues. CDR1 and CDR2 (germline): MDHEN, SYDVKM. V gave up 7 bases and J gave up 4 bases, with 11 bases separating them. CDR3 residues: CASNFGGYEQYF. DNA for the CDR3: TGTGCCAGCAATTTTGGGGGTTACGAGCAGTACTTC.

At least ten counts were recorded for this clonotype. The chain combines TRBV7-9 with TRBJ2-1; D is unclear. CDR1 and CDR2 (germline): SEHNR, FQNEAQ (reference sequence). The CDR3 is made up of 13 amino acids. Trimming pared 5 bases from V and 9 bases from J, leaving 14 bases between. The CDR3 sequence: CASSTFSSFEQFF. CDR3 DNA: TGTGCCAGCAGCACCTTCTCTAGTTTTGAGCAGTTCTTC.

This clonotype was detected ten times or more. This chain's CDR3 is CSARVDRVASEAFF. DNA of the CDR3: TGCAGTGCTAGAGTGGACAGGGTTGCCTCTGAAGCTTTCTTT. The J gene is TRBJ1-1, the V gene TRBV20-1; TRBD1 aligns across 8 bases. Germline V gene sequence: CDR1 DFQATT, CDR2 SNEGSKA (reference sequence). J lost 6 bases, V lost 1 base, and 7 bases had no gene match. This CDR3 region has 14 residues.

Many counts were recorded for this clonotype. The chain couples TRBV27 to TRBJ2-1, with 7 bases fitting TRBD2. Germline-derived CDR1 and CDR2 are MNHEY and SMNVEV (reference sequence). V shed 0 bases, J shed 5 bases, and the junction held 7 bases outside the gene matches. This CDR3 contains 16 residues. CDR3 in amino acids: CASSLSWPSGNNEQFF. The CDR3 coding sequence is TGTGCCAGCAGTTTATCGTGGCCTAGCGGTAACAATGAGCAGTTCTTC.

At least ten counts were recorded for this clonotype. The CDR3 spells CASSLVGGNQPQHF. The CDR3 nucleotides are TGTGCCAGCAGCTTAGTTGGTGGAAATCAGCCCCAGCATTTT. This rearrangement joins TRBV7-2 to TRBJ1-5; D is ambiguous. The germline gives CDR1 SGHTA, CDR2 FQGNSA. The CDR3 runs to 14 residues. Trimming removed 1 base from V and 4 bases from J, with 8 bases in between. Supplemented by reference TRBV7-2 and TRBJ1-5, the full variable domain reads GAGVSQSPSNKVTEKGKDVELRCDPISGHTALYWYRQSLGQGLEFLIYFQGNSAPDKSGLPSDRFSAERTGGSVSTLTIQRTQQEDSAVYLCASSLVGGNQPQHFGDGTRLSIL.

This clonotype was observed at least ten times. The rearrangement links TRBV12-3 or TRBV12-4 to TRBJ2-7; D gene unclear. V lost 1 base and J 2 bases, leaving 6 bases between the germline ends. This CDR3 has 13 amino acids. This CDR3 reads CASSLEATYEQYF. The CDR3 DNA is TGTGCCAGCAGTTTAGAAGCGACCTACGAGCAGTACTTC.

This chain joins TRBV3-1 and TRBJ2-7, with TRBD1 identical over 8 bases. J gave up 5 bases and V 4 bases, and 10 bases lay outside the gene matches. Germline assignment: CDR1 LGHDT and CDR2 YNNKEL (reference sequence). The CDR3 is 15 residues long. The CDR3 DNA is TGTGCCAGCAGCCTTCAGGGGGCGCTGGTCCACGAGCAGTACTTC. This sequence encodes CASSLQGALVHEQYF.

This clonotype was recorded many times. The rearrangement uses TRBV5-1 and TRBJ2-7; D possibly corresponds to TRBD2 (6 bases). CDR1 is SGHRS and CDR2 is YFSETQ in the germline V gene. V was pared by 2 bases and J by 7 bases, with 19 bases between. CDR3 length: 15 residues. Written as DNA, the CDR3 is TGCGCCAGCAGCTTTGGGGACTCCCGCCCCTGGGAGCAGTACTTC. Its translation: CASSFGDSRPWEQYF.

This clonotype was picked up many times. V gene TRBV10-3 combines with J gene TRBJ2-7, with D possibly matching TRBD1 (6 bases). In germline, CDR1 is ENHRY, CDR2 SYGVKD. This CDR3 has 13 residues. Trimming took 1 base from V and 2 from J, leaving 6 bases between them. The CDR3 sequence is CAISEYRAYEQYF. The DNA of the CDR3 is TGTGCCATCAGTGAGTACAGGGCCTACGAGCAGTACTTC.